This passage covers 3 T cell receptor beta chains from one sample sequenced in a study of post-analysis software for immune sequencing data. General observations from the study: Compared with controls, patients had more of about 5 TRBV segments, including TRBV5-6, TRBV5-1 and TRBV20-1.

Their antigen targets remain unknown. Presence of unique molecular identifiers characterized the TCR beta cDNA libraries. A single record per CDR3 protein comes from TCRdb applying MiXCR to the PCR reads. The sample records 820,000 or so distinct CDR3 sequences, approximately 57% being singletons. The specimen was blood. The receptors were sampled from a girl aged 10-17 years with multiple sclerosis.

This clonotype was detected only a few times. V gene TRBV5-1 combines with J gene TRBJ2-5, with D possibly called TRBD1 or TRBD2 (6 bases each). V was shortened by 2 bases and J by 0 bases, with 29 bases between the two germline ends. Germline V gene data show CDR1 as SGHRS and CDR2 as YFSETQ. The length of the CDR3 is 21 residues. This chain's CDR3 is CASSFNPRGLKRASYQETQYF. CDR3 DNA sequence: TGCGCCAGCAGCTTCAACCCCCGGGGGCTTAAGCGCGCTTCTTACCAAGAGACCCAGTACTTC.

In its sample, this clonotype was seen many times. The chain carries TRBV12-3 or TRBV12-4 and TRBJ2-7, with TRBD1 matching over 9 bases. There are 14 residues in the CDR3. V gave up 6 bases and J gave up 0 bases; unmatched junction bases: 3. CDR3 sequence (DNA): TGTGCCAGCAGGCCGGGACAGGGCTCCTACGAGCAGTACTTC. As protein: CASRPGQGSYEQYF.

The V call is TRBV4-2, the J call TRBJ1-1, with a tentative D call TRBD1 (6 bases). The CDR3 consists of 16 residues. V gave up 0 bases and J gave up 1 base, with 12 bases separating them. CDR1 LGHNA and CDR2 YNFKEQ come from the germline V gene. The CDR3 here is CASSQEPGARNTEAFF. In DNA, the CDR3 is TGTGCCAGCAGCCAAGAGCCAGGGGCCAGGAACACTGAAGCTTTCTTT.